The clone carrying this TCR beta chain occurred a few times. Its cognate antigen is unknown. The identical CDR3 is also encoded by other nucleotide sequences in the sample. This entry belongs to a study of CD8+ T cells in alopecia areata. CDR1 is SQVTM, CDR2 ANQGSEA, per germline. V dropped 4 bases and J dropped 2 bases, with 8 bases sitting between them. CDR3 length equals 13 residues. Points from the study as a whole: Although TCR sharing was seen in mice, sharing across patients was less clear, possibly for HLA-related reasons.

Sequencing templates came from extracted RNA that was reverse transcribed into cDNA. Produced via immunoSEQ multiplex PCR; TCRdb's table is partial and in-frame only. The table records over 100,000 clones, about 46% of them present only once. The sample here was CD8+ T cells sorted from blood, taken at week 0. This receptor was taken from a human donor with alopecia areata. The V gene is TRBV29-1, the J gene TRBJ2-2; tentative D call: TRBD2 (5 bases). In DNA form, the CDR3 reads TGCAGCGTTGTCTCGGGAAACACCGGGGAGCTGTTTTTT. Residues: CSVVSGNTGELFF.